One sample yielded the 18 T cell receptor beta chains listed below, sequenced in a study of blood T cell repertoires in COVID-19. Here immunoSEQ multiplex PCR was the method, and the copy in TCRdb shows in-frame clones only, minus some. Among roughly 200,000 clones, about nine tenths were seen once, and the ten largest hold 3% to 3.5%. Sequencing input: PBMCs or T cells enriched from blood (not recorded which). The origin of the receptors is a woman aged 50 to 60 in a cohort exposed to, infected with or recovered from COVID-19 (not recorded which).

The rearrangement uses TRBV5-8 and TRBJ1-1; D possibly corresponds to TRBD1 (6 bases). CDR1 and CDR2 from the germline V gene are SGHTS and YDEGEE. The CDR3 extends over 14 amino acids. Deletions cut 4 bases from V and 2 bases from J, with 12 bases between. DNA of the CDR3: TGTGCCAGCAGCCCTGACAGGTTTAACACTGAAGCTTTCTTT. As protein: CASSPDRFNTEAFF. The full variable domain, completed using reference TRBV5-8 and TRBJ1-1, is EAGVTQSPTHLIKTRGQQATLRCSPISGHTSVYWYQQALGLGLQFLLWYDEGEERNRGNFPPRFSGRQFPNYSSELNVNALELEDSALYLCASSPDRFNTEAFFGQGTRLTVV.

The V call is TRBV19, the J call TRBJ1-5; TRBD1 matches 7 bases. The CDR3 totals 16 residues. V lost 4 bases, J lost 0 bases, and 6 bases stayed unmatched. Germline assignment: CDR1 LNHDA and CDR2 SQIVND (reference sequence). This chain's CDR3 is CASSTDTGDSNQPQHF. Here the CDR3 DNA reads TGTGCCAGTAGTACCGACACAGGGGATAGCAATCAGCCCCAGCATTTT.

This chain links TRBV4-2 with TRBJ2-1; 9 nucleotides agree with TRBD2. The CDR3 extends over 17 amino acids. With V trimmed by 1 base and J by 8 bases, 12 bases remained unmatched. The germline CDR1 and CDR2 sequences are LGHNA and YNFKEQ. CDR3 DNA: TGTGCCAGCAGCCAAGGGGGAGGGCTAGCGGGGCTTGATGAGCAGTTCTTC. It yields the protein CASSQGGGLAGLDEQFF.

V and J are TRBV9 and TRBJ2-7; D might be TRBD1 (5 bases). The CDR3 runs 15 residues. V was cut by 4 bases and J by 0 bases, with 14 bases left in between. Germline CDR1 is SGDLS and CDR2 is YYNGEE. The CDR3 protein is CASSQRSDTSYEQYF. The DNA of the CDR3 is TGTGCCAGCAGCCAGAGATCGGACACCTCCTACGAGCAGTACTTC. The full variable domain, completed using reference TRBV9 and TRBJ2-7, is DSGVTQTPKHLITATGQRVTLRCSPRSGDLSVYWYQQSLDQGLQFLIQYYNGEERAKGNILERFSAQQFPDLHSELNLSSLELGDSALYFCASSQRSDTSYEQYFGPGTRLTVT.

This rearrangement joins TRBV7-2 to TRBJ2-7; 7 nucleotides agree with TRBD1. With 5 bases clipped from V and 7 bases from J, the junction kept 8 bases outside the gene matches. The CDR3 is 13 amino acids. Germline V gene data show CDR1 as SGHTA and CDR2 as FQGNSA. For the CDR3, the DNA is TGTGCCAGCAGCAACAACAGGGGCGGGGAGCAGTACTTC. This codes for CASSNNRGGEQYF.

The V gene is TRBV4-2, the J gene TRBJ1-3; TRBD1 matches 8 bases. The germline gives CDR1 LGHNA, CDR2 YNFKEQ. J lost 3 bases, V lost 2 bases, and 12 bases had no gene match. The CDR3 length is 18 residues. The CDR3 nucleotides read TGTGCCAGCAGCCAAAACCTACTCCAGGGGGCTGGTGGAAACACCATATATTTT. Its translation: CASSQNLLQGAGGNTIYF.

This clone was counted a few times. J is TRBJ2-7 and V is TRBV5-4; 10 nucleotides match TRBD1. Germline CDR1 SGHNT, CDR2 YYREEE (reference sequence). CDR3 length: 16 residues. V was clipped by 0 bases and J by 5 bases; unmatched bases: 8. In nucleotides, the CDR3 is TGTGCCAGCAGCTTGGGTAGGGACAGGGGCTGGAACGAGCAGTACTTC. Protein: CASSLGRDRGWNEQYF.

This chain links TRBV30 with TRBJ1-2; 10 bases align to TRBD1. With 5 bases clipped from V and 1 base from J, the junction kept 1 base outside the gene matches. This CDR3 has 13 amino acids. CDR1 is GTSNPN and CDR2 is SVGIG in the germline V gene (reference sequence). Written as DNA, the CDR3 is TGTGCCTGGGGGACAGGGGTTAACTATGGCTACACCTTC. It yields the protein CAWGTGVNYGYTF.

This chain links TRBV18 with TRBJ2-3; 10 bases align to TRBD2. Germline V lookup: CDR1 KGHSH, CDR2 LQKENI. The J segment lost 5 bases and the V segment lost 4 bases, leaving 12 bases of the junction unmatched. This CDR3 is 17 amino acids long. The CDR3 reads CASSRWPSGGVQDTQYF. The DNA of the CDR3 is TGTGCCAGCTCACGATGGCCGAGCGGGGGGGTTCAAGATACGCAGTATTTT.

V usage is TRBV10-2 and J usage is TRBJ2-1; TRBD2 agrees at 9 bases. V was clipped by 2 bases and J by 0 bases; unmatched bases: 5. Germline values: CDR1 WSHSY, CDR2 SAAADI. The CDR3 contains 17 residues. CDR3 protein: CASSEEGLANSYNEQFF. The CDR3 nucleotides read TGCGCCAGCAGTGAGGAGGGACTAGCTAACTCCTACAATGAGCAGTTCTTC.

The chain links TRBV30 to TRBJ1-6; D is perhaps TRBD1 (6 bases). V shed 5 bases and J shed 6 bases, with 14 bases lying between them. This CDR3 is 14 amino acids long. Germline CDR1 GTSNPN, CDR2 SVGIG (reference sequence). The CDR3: CAWRPGQINSPLHF. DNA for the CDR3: TGTGCCTGGCGTCCGGGACAAATTAATTCACCCCTCCACTTT. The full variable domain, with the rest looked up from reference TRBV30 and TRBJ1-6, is SQTIHQWPATLVQPVGSPLSLECTVEGTSNPNLYWYRQAAGRGLQLLFYSVGIGQISSEVPQNLSASRPQDRQFILSSKKLLLSDSGFYLCAWRPGQINSPLHFGNGTRLTVT.

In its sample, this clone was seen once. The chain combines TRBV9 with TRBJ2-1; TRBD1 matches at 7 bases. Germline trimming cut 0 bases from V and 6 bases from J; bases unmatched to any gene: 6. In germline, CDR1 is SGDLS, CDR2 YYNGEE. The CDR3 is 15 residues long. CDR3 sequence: CASSVGGQPTNEQFF. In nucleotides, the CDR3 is TGTGCCAGCAGCGTAGGGGGACAGCCAACCAATGAGCAGTTCTTC.

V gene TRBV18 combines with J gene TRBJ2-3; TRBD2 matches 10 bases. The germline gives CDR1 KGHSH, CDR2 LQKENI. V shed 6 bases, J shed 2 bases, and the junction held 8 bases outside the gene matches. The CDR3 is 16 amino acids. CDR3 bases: TGTGCCAGCTCGCCCACTAGCGGGGCTACCACAGATACGCAGTATTTT. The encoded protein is CASSPTSGATTDTQYF.

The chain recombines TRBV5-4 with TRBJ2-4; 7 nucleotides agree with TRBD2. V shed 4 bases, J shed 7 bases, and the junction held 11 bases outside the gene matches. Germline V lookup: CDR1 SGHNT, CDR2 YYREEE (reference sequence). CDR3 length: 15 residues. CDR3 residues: CASSPSTGEGNIQYF. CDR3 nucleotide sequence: TGTGCCAGCAGCCCTTCGACCGGGGAGGGGAACATTCAGTACTTC.

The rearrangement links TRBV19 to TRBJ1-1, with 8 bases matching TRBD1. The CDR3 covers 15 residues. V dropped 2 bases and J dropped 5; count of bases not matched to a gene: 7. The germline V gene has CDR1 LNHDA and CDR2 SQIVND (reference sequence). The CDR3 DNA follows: TGTGCCAGTAGTATAATAGGACAGGGTGGGACTGAAGCTTTCTTT. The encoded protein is CASSIIGQGGTEAFF.

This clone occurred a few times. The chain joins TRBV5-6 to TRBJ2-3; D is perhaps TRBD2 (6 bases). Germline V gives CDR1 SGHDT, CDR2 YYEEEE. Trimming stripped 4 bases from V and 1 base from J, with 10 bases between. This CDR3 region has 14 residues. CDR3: CASSRGLGTDTQYF. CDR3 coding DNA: TGTGCCAGCAGCCGGGGACTTGGCACAGATACGCAGTATTTT.

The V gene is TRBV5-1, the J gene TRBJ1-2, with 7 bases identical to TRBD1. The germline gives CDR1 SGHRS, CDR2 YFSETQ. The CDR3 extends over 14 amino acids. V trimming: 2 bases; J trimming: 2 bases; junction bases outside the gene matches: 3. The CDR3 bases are TGCGCCAGCAGCTTAAACAGGGGAAACTATGGCTACACCTTC. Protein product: CASSLNRGNYGYTF. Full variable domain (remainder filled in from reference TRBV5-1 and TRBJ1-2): KAGVTQTPRYLIKTRGQQVTLSCSPISGHRSVSWYQQTPGQGLQFLFEYFSETQRNKGNFPGRFSGRQFSNSRSEMNVSTLELGDSALYLCASSLNRGNYGYTFGSGTRLTVV.

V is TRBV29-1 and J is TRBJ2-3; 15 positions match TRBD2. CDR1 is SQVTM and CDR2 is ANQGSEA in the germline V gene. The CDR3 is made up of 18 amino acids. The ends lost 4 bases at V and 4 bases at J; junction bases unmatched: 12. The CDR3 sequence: CSVAGLAGGSALADTQYF. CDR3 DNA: TGCAGCGTTGCAGGACTAGCGGGGGGGTCTGCTCTCGCAGATACGCAGTATTTT.